Included here is one T cell receptor (beta chain) sequence, with context. The record originates from a study of T cell responses to AZD1222 COVID-19 vaccine. The V and J ends lost 6 bases and 4 bases, in that order; junction bases with no gene match: 4. CDR3 length: 13 residues. The data were produced by immunoSEQ multiplex PCR, yet TCRdb's version contains in-frame clones alone and is incomplete. Counted here are tens of thousands of clones, nearly 90% occurring once; the ten biggest clones make up about 3%. Sample: peripheral blood, taken on day 0 of MenACWY control vaccination. The chain combines TRBV12-3 or TRBV12-4 with TRBJ1-2; TRBD1 aligns across 8 bases. The clonotype comes from an adult in good health. The CDR3 region has the DNA TGTGCCAGCAGCCAGGACAGGGCCTATGGCTACACCTTC. It encodes CASSQDRAYGYTF.